This TCR beta chain was sequenced for a study of blood T cell repertoires in COVID-19. Study overall: Some COVID-19 samples were acute and others convalescent; all came from the United States, Italy and Spain. PBMCs, B-cell-depleted T cells, or T cells provided the cDNA or gDNA that made up the material.

The length of the CDR3 is 14 residues. V gave up 2 bases and J gave up 1 base, with 8 bases separating them. In germline, CDR1 is SGHVS, CDR2 FQNEAQ. Sequencing was performed with immunoSEQ multiplex PCR; in TCRdb, only in-frame clones are kept and a portion is missing. The sample contains roughly 270,000 clones, around 90% of which appear only once. The chain employs TRBV7-8 and TRBJ1-1; D is possibly TRBD1 (5 bases). This clonotype was sampled from a man between 18 and 35 years old with active or convalescent COVID-19. The specimen was peripheral blood. CDR3: CASSLRRGNTEAFF. As DNA, the CDR3 is TGTGCCAGCAGCTTAAGGAGGGGGAACACTGAAGCTTTCTTT. Based on the CDR3 plus reference TRBV7-8 and TRBJ1-1, the full variable domain is GAGVSQSPRYKVAKRGQDVALRCDPISGHVSLFWYQQALGQGPEFLTYFQNEAQLDKSGLPSDRFFAERPEGSVSTLKIQRTQQEDSAVYLCASSLRRGNTEAFFGQGTRLTVV.